This T cell receptor beta chain was sequenced during a study of CD8 T cells in Susac syndrome. Sequencing of TCR beta was undertaken in CD8+ and CD4+ T cells derived from blood. Negative isolation yielded the CD8+ and CD4+ T cells, while FACS enriched the TEMRA cells. V was clipped by 4 bases and J by 4 bases; unmatched bases: 11. This CDR3 has 18 residues. The germline CDR1 and CDR2 sequences are SEHNR and FQNEAQ (reference sequence). Reverse transcription of 0.5 to 1 ug RNA was performed with random hexamers. Amplification of TCR beta CDR3 by immunoSEQ multiplex PCR spanned 54 Vbeta and 13 Jbeta. TCRdb itself ran the immunoSEQ multiplex PCR reads through MiXCR, one entry per CDR3 protein. The sample carries about 120,000 distinct CDR3 sequences, around nine tenths recorded once.

Source material: CD4+ T cells from PBMCs. The TCR was taken from a human donor in good health. The chain couples TRBV7-9 to TRBJ2-3, with TRBD2 identical over 13 bases. CDR3 sequence: CASSSPTSGGRGPDTQYF. The DNA for the CDR3 is TGTGCCAGCAGCTCCCCGACTAGCGGGGGGCGCGGGCCAGATACGCAGTATTTT.